The sequence of this T cell receptor beta chain was determined in a study of blood T cell repertoires in COVID-19 (dated by TCRdb to 2020 to 2021). For the study in its entirety: The collaborator samples originated in the United States, Italy and Spain and spanned the acute and convalescent phases of COVID-19. The prospective study material was composed of cDNA or gDNA derived from T cells, B-cell-depleted T cells, or PBMCs. Deeply sampled blood TCRbeta repertoires from subjects exposed to, actively infected with, or recovered from COVID-19 were included in the dataset. A freely available public database, intended as a resource for researchers studying the immune response to SARS-CoV-2, is where the repertoires were released. Samples were obtained from the ongoing ImmuneRACE study (first 160 participants) and from about 1,300 subjects provided by 6 global collaborators. The sample metadata nearly always contained a de-identified subject ID, COVID-19 status, age in years and sex. Where available, HLA class I and class II types were obtained from metadata supplied by the sample provider rather than from assay-based typing.

Reading from cysteine to phenylalanine, the CDR3 counts 18 amino acids. The DNA shown is the 54-base CDR3, in frame from base 1. Via the germline V gene, CDR1 is SGHRS and CDR2 YFSETQ. Ends trimmed: V by 0 bases, J by 5 bases; bases unmatched to a gene: 11. The immunoSEQ Assay, a bias-controlled multiplex PCR, was used to amplify TCRbeta CDR3 regions from genomic DNA. Per the source publication's procedure: Nucleated cell counts per sample were estimated from amplification of reference gene primers within the assay. To quantify the absolute abundance of each unique TCRbeta CDR3 rearrangement, sequence reads were collapsed and filtered. For each sample, productive Simpson clonality was calculated as the square root of Simpson's diversity index across productive rearrangements. TCRdb holds this immuneACCESS table with in-frame rearrangements only. Some clones are missing; in checked studies, unresolved V genes explain under half, and the rest has no known cause. The D gene and trimming were derived from the DNA, and the V and J assignments and clone size from that table. Recorded for this sample are fewer than 150,000 clones; 88% of them occurred a single time. The top ten constitute roughly 10% of the sample.

Overall study outcomes, separate from this receptor: The amount of clinical and demographic metadata varied by source and participant and was provided uncurated.

The collaborating institutions used their own protocols to collect whole blood in K2EDTA tubes. For TCRbeta analysis, collaborator samples were shipped as frozen whole blood, as isolated PBMCs, or as DNA extracted from either sample type. About this clone: What antigen it recognizes has not been identified. No much larger clone is present one base from it, and per-base qualities are unavailable.

Sequenced material: peripheral blood. The TCR comes from a man over 45 with active or convalescent COVID-19. The V and J segments used are TRBV5-1 and TRBJ2-5, and TRBD2 matches 12 of the central bases. The sequenced DNA: TGCGCCAGCAGCTTGGGATATTCAACTAGCGGGAGGACGGAGACCCAGTACTTC. Translated, this is CASSLGYSTSGRTETQYF.